Following are 23 T cell receptor beta chains from one sample sequenced in a study of vaccination effects on CD4 cells after COVID-19. Which antigens these TCRs recognize remains unknown. Clones were read by immunoSEQ multiplex PCR, and TCRdb kept only the in-frame ones, dropping some. Of 42,000 or so clones listed, over 60% are singletons. Scientists isolated CD4+ T cells after an approximately 11-day culture period ended. Each person got two doses of an mRNA SARS-CoV-2 vaccine, BNT162b2 or mRNA-1273. Sample: CD4+ T cells from PBMCs cultured without peptide, taken after COVID-19 vaccination. The source is a human donor who received a COVID-19 vaccine.

V is TRBV6-4 and J is TRBJ2-5, with 9 positions matching TRBD1. Per the germline V gene, CDR1 is MRHNA and CDR2 is SNTAGT. This CDR3 has 15 amino acids. With 4 bases clipped from V and 4 bases from J, the junction kept 7 bases outside the gene matches. CDR3 region: CASSAGTGIRETQYF. For the CDR3, the DNA is TGTGCCAGCAGTGCCGGGACAGGGATTCGAGAGACCCAGTACTTC.

A few counts support this clone. The chain links TRBV25-1 to TRBJ2-2; no clear D. The length of the CDR3 is 13 residues. Trimming stripped 3 bases from V and 6 bases from J, with 8 bases between. The V gene's germline CDR1 is MGHDK and CDR2 SYGVNS. This CDR3 is CASSDGWAGELFF. The DNA for the CDR3 is TGTGCCAGCAGTGATGGATGGGCCGGGGAGCTGTTTTTT.

The table lists this clone with a few counts. This chain connects TRBV2 to TRBJ1-4; D is undetermined. Trimming took off 9 bases at V and 5 bases at J, with 10 bases between the two ends. There are 12 residues in the CDR3. Germline V gives CDR1 SNHLY, CDR2 FYNNEI. CDR3 coding DNA: TGTGCCAGTCTCGGACCCAATGAAAAACTGTTTTTT. It is translated as CASLGPNEKLFF.

The CDR3 here is CASSQLGSGSPQETQYF. CDR3 DNA sequence: TGTGCCAGCAGCCAACTCGGCAGCGGGAGCCCTCAAGAGACCCAGTACTTC. The chain recombines TRBV14 with TRBJ2-5; 8 positions match TRBD2. There are 17 residues in the CDR3. The trim removed 2 bases at V and 2 bases at J, leaving 10 bases unmatched. The germline gives CDR1 SGHDN, CDR2 FVKESK.

This clone is a singleton in its sample. The chain combines TRBV7-9 with TRBJ1-6; TRBD1 matches 8 bases. V gave up 4 bases and J gave up 11 bases; unmatched junction bases: 10. Germline CDR1 is SEHNR and CDR2 is FQNEAQ (reference sequence). The CDR3 is 15 amino acids. In DNA, the CDR3 is TGTGCCAGCAGCTCAGGGGGCACGGAGTCGCCACCCCTCCACTTT. Translating it yields CASSSGGTESPPLHF.

The chain uses TRBV6-1 and TRBJ2-1; D possibly corresponds to TRBD2 (6 bases). Germline V gives CDR1 MNHNS, CDR2 SASEGT. The CDR3 is 15 residues long. Trimming removed 3 bases from V and 5 bases from J, with 14 bases in between. CDR3 sequence reads: CASSESGLANNEQFF. The CDR3 DNA follows: TGTGCCAGCAGTGAGAGCGGGCTAGCTAACAATGAGCAGTTCTTC.

This chain links TRBV11-2 with TRBJ1-5; D uncertain. The CDR3 length is 15 residues. The germline CDR1 and CDR2 sequences are SGHAT and FQNNGV. V lost 2 bases and J 0 bases, leaving 8 bases between the germline ends. CDR3 in amino acids: CASSLSAYSNQPQHF. In DNA form, the CDR3 reads TGTGCCAGCAGCTTATCAGCCTATAGCAATCAGCCCCAGCATTTT.

The chain carries TRBV13 and TRBJ1-1; D might be TRBD1 (6 bases). V dropped 0 bases and J dropped 0 bases, with 14 bases sitting between them. The germline gives CDR1 PRHDT, CDR2 FYEKMQ (reference sequence). The CDR3 has 17 residues. CDR3 loop: CASSLGGGGPVNTEAFF. The CDR3 DNA sequence: TGTGCCAGCAGCTTAGGCGGGGGGGGGCCGGTGAACACTGAAGCTTTCTTT.

J is TRBJ2-5 and V is TRBV7-9; 12 nucleotides match TRBD2. With V trimmed by 5 bases and J by 6 bases, 7 bases remained unmatched. The CDR3 spans 15 residues. Germline V gives CDR1 SEHNR, CDR2 FQNEAQ (reference sequence). As DNA, the CDR3 is TGTGCCAGCAGCGAGACTAGCGGGGGTTTGAAGACCCAGTACTTC. Amino acid sequence: CASSETSGGLKTQYF.

The chain combines TRBV5-1 with TRBJ2-1; D possibly corresponds to TRBD2 (5 bases). Germline values: CDR1 SGHRS, CDR2 YFSETQ. Deletions cut 0 bases from V and 1 base from J, with 14 bases between. CDR3 size: 17 residues. Here the CDR3 reads CASSLDFAGLSYNEQFF. The CDR3 DNA sequence: TGCGCCAGCAGCTTGGATTTCGCGGGCCTGTCCTACAATGAGCAGTTCTTC.

This clone has a single count. This chain joins TRBV18 and TRBJ1-2; no definite D call. Trimming stripped 3 bases from V and 6 bases from J, with 11 bases between. Germline V gene data show CDR1 as KGHSH and CDR2 as LQKENI. This CDR3 region has 13 residues. The CDR3 DNA reads TGTGCCAGCTCACCGAAGAGGGAGGATGGCTACACCTTC. Its translation: CASSPKREDGYTF.

This clone was counted a single time. The chain couples TRBV4-1 to TRBJ1-1; D not certain. In germline, CDR1 is MGHRA, CDR2 YSYEKL. The CDR3 is 15 residues long. Trimming left V 0 bases short and J 0 bases short, with 8 bases between. The CDR3 is CASSQESTVNTEAFF. CDR3 nucleotide sequence: TGCGCCAGCAGCCAAGAATCAACAGTGAACACTGAAGCTTTCTTT.

The V and J genes are TRBV4-2 and TRBJ2-6; D remains unclear. The V and J ends lost 2 bases and 0 bases respectively, with 11 bases between them. This CDR3 is 17 amino acids long. CDR1 LGHNA and CDR2 YNFKEQ come from the germline V gene. The CDR3 loop reads CASSQRVINSGANVLTF. The CDR3 coding sequence is TGTGCCAGCAGCCAAAGGGTGATTAACTCTGGGGCCAACGTCCTGACTTTC.

The genes are TRBV5-6 and TRBJ1-4; perhaps TRBD1 as D (6 bases). CDR1 and CDR2 (germline): SGHDT, YYEEEE. This CDR3 comprises 15 residues. V shed 4 bases and J shed 3 bases, with 13 bases lying between them. CDR3 protein: CASSEIQGSNEKLFF. The CDR3 nucleotides are TGTGCCAGCAGCGAAATACAGGGATCTAATGAAAAACTGTTTTTT.

V usage is TRBV18 and J usage is TRBJ2-3; the match to TRBD2 covers 8 bases. Germline CDR1 reads KGHSH; CDR2 reads LQKENI. With 3 bases clipped from V and 0 bases from J, the junction kept 5 bases outside the gene matches. The CDR3 consists of 16 residues. DNA for the CDR3: TGTGCCAGCTCACCCTTCGGGAGGGCCAGCACAGATACGCAGTATTTT. Translating gives CASSPFGRASTDTQYF.

V gene TRBV11-2 combines with J gene TRBJ2-7; no clear D. V lost 5 bases and J lost 6, with 14 bases in between. Germline values: CDR1 SGHAT, CDR2 FQNNGV. The CDR3 is made up of 13 amino acids. Written as DNA, the CDR3 is TGTGCCAGCAGCCTCCAAACTTCAACCGAGCAGTACTTC. It yields the protein CASSLQTSTEQYF. The complete variable domain, with remaining parts taken from reference TRBV11-2 and TRBJ2-7, reads EAGVAQSPRYKIIEKRQSVAFWCNPISGHATLYWYQQILGQGPKLLIQFQNNGVVDDSQLPKDRFSAERLKGVDSTLKIQPAKLEDSAVYLCASSLQTSTEQYFGPGTRLTVT.

The V call is TRBV4-2, the J call TRBJ2-1; 10 nucleotides match TRBD2. Germline lookup yields CDR1 LGHNA and CDR2 YNFKEQ. Trimming took 0 bases from V and 9 from J; bases not matched to a gene: 8. The CDR3 runs to 16 residues. CDR3 nucleotide sequence: TGTGCCAGCAGCCAAGAGCCAGCGGGAGGGCCGGGTGAGCAGTTCTTC. Amino acids: CASSQEPAGGPGEQFF.

This clone was seen only a few times. The CDR3 sequence is CASSIQGSSYNEQFF. CDR3 nucleotides: TGCGCCAGCAGTATTCAGGGGAGCTCCTACAATGAGCAGTTCTTC. The chain links TRBV5-1 to TRBJ2-1; D is perhaps TRBD1 (6 bases). The germline V gene has CDR1 SGHRS and CDR2 YFSETQ. Deletions cut 5 bases from V and 0 bases from J, with 12 bases between. The CDR3 covers 15 residues.

The chain joins TRBV7-9 to TRBJ1-1; the D is unclear. The CDR3 is made up of 11 amino acids. Trimming stripped 5 bases from V and 11 bases from J, with 12 bases between. Germline loops: CDR1 SEHNR, CDR2 FQNEAQ (reference sequence). The CDR3 protein is CASSQERRAFF. DNA of the CDR3: TGTGCCAGCAGCCAAGAACGACGGGCTTTCTTT.

The CDR3 coding sequence is TGTGCCAGCAGTAGGTACGAGACGAACACTGAAGCTTTCTTT. Protein sequence: CASSRYETNTEAFF. The genes are TRBV3-1 (or the pseudogene TRBV3-2) and TRBJ1-1; D uncertain. V was pared by 6 bases and J by 1 base, with 12 bases between. CDR3 size: 14 residues. Germline CDR1 is LGHDT and CDR2 is YNNKEL (reference sequence).

This chain joins TRBV7-7 and TRBJ2-3; 10 nucleotides line up with TRBD2. Germline V gene lookup returns CDR1 SSHAT and CDR2 FNYEAQ (reference sequence). Germline trimming cut 5 bases from V and 5 bases from J; bases unmatched to any gene: 7. The CDR3 loop spans 15 amino acids. The CDR3 nucleotides read TGTGCCAGCAGCCCCGGACGGACTAGCGGAGATACGCAGTATTTT. Its protein product is CASSPGRTSGDTQYF.

The J gene is TRBJ2-6, the V gene TRBV24-1, with 8 bases matching TRBD1. J was trimmed by 1 base and V by 10 bases; bases with no gene match: 17. Germline V gives CDR1 KGHDR, CDR2 SFDVKD. The CDR3 consists of 19 residues. In DNA form, the CDR3 reads TGTGCCACTCAACGAACTCCGGGACAGGTTTCATCTGGGGCCAACGTCCTGACTTTC. Its translation: CATQRTPGQVSSGANVLTF.

The V call is TRBV7-8, the J call TRBJ1-1, with 7 bases that match TRBD1. The J segment lost 4 bases and the V segment lost 1 base, leaving 9 bases of the junction unmatched. CDR1 is SGHVS and CDR2 is FQNEAQ in the germline V gene. This CDR3 region has 16 residues. CDR3: CASSLVRTGVSTEAFF. The CDR3 DNA reads TGTGCCAGCAGCTTAGTCAGGACAGGTGTGTCCACTGAAGCTTTCTTT.